The clone carrying this T cell receptor (beta chain) was recorded only once. Its specificity is not known. TCR beta VDJ and CDR3 profiling used genomic DNA as template. In TCRdb, the reads were re-called with MiXCR into one record per CDR3 protein. The sample contains 200,000 to 250,000 distinct CDR3 sequences, approximately 65% of which appear only once. The sample is drawn from a study of CD8+CD57+ T cells in acquired aplastic anemia. For the study at large: Sorted CD4+ and CD8+ cell DNA averaged roughly 3.2 ug.

CD8+CD57+ cell expansion had been shown by flow cytometry in patients chosen for sequencing. Study results and caveats: Patients and controls turned out to have some 30 CD8+ CDR3 sequences in common.

This CDR3 comprises 13 residues. The germline V gene encodes CDR1 LNHDA and CDR2 SQIVND (reference sequence). V gave up 6 bases and J gave up 0 bases, with 6 bases separating them. The source of this sequence is a human donor with aplastic anemia. The sequencing input was sorted CD4+, CD8+, or CD8+CD57+ T cells (not recorded which) from PBMCs. V usage is TRBV19 and J usage is TRBJ1-3; no clear D. The DNA for the CDR3 is TGTGCCAGTAGCACCGTCTCTGGAAACACCATATATTTT. Protein sequence: CASSTVSGNTIYF.